Presented here are 32 T cell receptor beta chains from one specimen sequenced in a study of somatic mutations in cytotoxic T cells in rheumatoid arthritis. The method was immunoSEQ multiplex PCR; TCRdb's version includes in-frame clones alone and lacks a portion of them. The repertoire holds about 19,000 clones, around 79% seen once, with 8% to 11% in the top ten. The specimen sequenced was CD8+ T cells sorted from blood. These receptors came from a woman aged 50 to 65 in good health.

This clone was seen just once. This chain connects TRBV5-8 to TRBJ2-7; 13 nucleotides line up with TRBD2. The CDR3 contains 20 residues. The J segment lost 0 bases and the V segment lost 3 bases, leaving 15 bases of the junction unmatched. Germline V CDR1 and CDR2: SGHTS, YDEGEE. The CDR3 loop is CASSSPRQGLAGRSSYEQYF. CDR3 DNA: TGTGCCAGCAGCTCCCCTCGCCAGGGACTAGCGGGGAGGAGCTCCTACGAGCAGTACTTC.

The chain has TRBV6-5 and TRBJ2-3; 8 bases match TRBD2. CDR1 MNHEY and CDR2 SVGAGI come from the germline V gene. The CDR3 is 15 amino acids. The V and J ends lost 8 bases and 6 bases, in that order; junction bases with no gene match: 13. The chain's CDR3 is CASRGAGGRWDTQYF. CDR3 bases: TGTGCCAGCCGGGGGGCGGGAGGTCGGTGGGATACGCAGTATTTT.

The gene calls are TRBV5-5 and TRBJ2-7; perhaps TRBD1 as D (6 bases). Per germline, CDR1 SGHKS and CDR2 YYEKEE (reference sequence). V gave up 0 bases and J gave up 0 bases, with 16 bases separating them. CDR3 length: 17 amino acids. CDR3 coding DNA: TGTGCCAGCAGCTTGGGATATCAGGGGTCCCTCTCCTACGAGCAGTACTTC. Translating it yields CASSLGYQGSLSYEQYF.

By its share, this clone is medium-sized. J is TRBJ2-7 and V is TRBV10-2, with D perhaps assigned TRBD1 or TRBD2 (5 bases each). With 5 bases removed from V and 8 bases from J, the gap between germline ends came to 16 bases. This CDR3 is 13 amino acids long. The germline CDR1 and CDR2 sequences are WSHSY and SAAADI. CDR3 coding DNA: TGCGCCAGCAGTTCGGGGCTGAGGGATAAGCAGTACTTC. Translated, it gives CASSSGLRDKQYF.

The chain combines TRBV28 with TRBJ2-7; 7 positions match TRBD1. Trimming took 3 bases from V and 3 from J; bases not matched to a gene: 5. CDR1 is MDHEN, CDR2 SYDVKM, per germline. The CDR3 spans 14 residues. The CDR3 DNA is TGTGCCAGCAGTTTTGGGACAGCTTACTACGAGCAGTACTTC. Translating gives CASSFGTAYYEQYF.

The V gene is TRBV5-4, the J gene TRBJ1-1; D not certain. Germline V gene data show CDR1 as SGHNT and CDR2 as YYREEE (reference sequence). This CDR3 has 15 residues. Trimming stripped 2 bases from V and 0 bases from J, with 11 bases between. CDR3 DNA sequence: TGTGCCAGCAGCTTAACAGCGAACATGAACACTGAAGCTTTCTTT. It is translated as CASSLTANMNTEAFF.

V and J are TRBV11-1 and TRBJ2-5; the match to TRBD2 covers 7 bases. The better agreement between TRBJ2-7 and the DNA end casts doubt on the J call. CDR3 size: 12 residues. Germline lookup yields CDR1 SGHAT and CDR2 FQDESV (reference sequence). The DNA for the CDR3 is TGTGCCAGCAGCTCAACTAGCGTCGAGCAGTACTTC. The encoded protein is CASSSTSVEQYF.

The chain recombines TRBV30 with TRBJ2-7; 10 bases map to TRBD1. V lost 5 bases, J lost 2 bases, and 6 bases stayed unmatched. The CDR3 extends over 14 amino acids. Per germline, CDR1 GTSNPN and CDR2 SVGIG (reference sequence). Here the CDR3 DNA reads TGTGCCTGGGGGACCGGGACAGGGGCCTACGAGCAGTACTTC. Its translation: CAWGTGTGAYEQYF.

This sequence joins TRBV14 and TRBJ2-3, with D perhaps matching TRBD1 (6 bases). This CDR3 comprises 15 residues. V shed 6 bases and J shed 6 bases, with 19 bases lying between them. Germline CDR1 and CDR2: SGHDN and FVKESK. The CDR3 loop reads CASSLRGQGYDTQYF. The CDR3 DNA sequence: TGTGCCAGCAGTCTTCGCGGGCAGGGGTACGATACGCAGTATTTT.

The chain is built from TRBV2 and TRBJ1-1; a weak D match, TRBD1 (5 bases). The CDR3 runs 14 residues. The V end was cut by 8 bases, the J end by 0 bases, with 13 bases between. Germline V gives CDR1 SNHLY, CDR2 FYNNEI. CDR3 DNA: TGTGCCAGCGGGTCCAGGGAGTTGAACACTGAAGCTTTCTTT. Translating it yields CASGSRELNTEAFF.

Of note for this clone: Different DNA sequences within this sample yield the same CDR3. The chain uses TRBV9 and TRBJ2-3; TRBD2 might be the D (6 bases). CDR3 length: 16 residues. Trimming shortened V by 4 bases and J by 0 bases, and 15 bases separated the two germline ends. In germline, CDR1 is SGDLS, CDR2 YYNGEE. This CDR3 is CASSPRGGESTDTQYF. The CDR3 region has the DNA TGTGCCAGCAGCCCCAGAGGAGGGGAAAGCACAGATACGCAGTATTTT.

The chain is built from TRBV7-9 and TRBJ2-7, with 9 positions matching TRBD1. The V and J ends lost 5 bases and 7 bases, in that order; junction bases with no gene match: 12. Germline V CDR1 and CDR2: SEHNR, FQNEAQ (reference sequence). The CDR3 is 15 residues long. CDR3 loop: CASSKPGQGREEQYF. CDR3 coding DNA: TGTGCCAGCAGCAAACCGGGACAGGGTAGGGAGGAGCAGTACTTC.

This clone occurred a few times. Other DNA sequences in this sample translate to the same CDR3. This sequence joins TRBV4-1 and TRBJ1-3, with 7 bases identical to TRBD1. Trimming cost V 1 base and J 2 bases; bases outside gene matches: 5. The CDR3 is 16 amino acids. Germline V gene lookup returns CDR1 MGHRA and CDR2 YSYEKL. The DNA of the CDR3 is TGCGCCAGCAGCCAAGCTCCAGGGGGTACTGGAAACACCATATATTTT. Protein: CASSQAPGGTGNTIYF.

This sequence joins TRBV14 and TRBJ1-2; 7 nucleotides align to TRBD1. The CDR3 has 13 amino acids. In germline, CDR1 is SGHDN, CDR2 FVKESK. The V gene end was trimmed by 6 bases and the J gene end by 1 base; junction bases not matched to a gene: 2. CDR3 sequence reads: CASSRQGNYGYTF. Here the CDR3 DNA reads TGTGCCAGCAGTCGACAGGGTAACTATGGCTACACCTTC.

The chain couples TRBV15 to TRBJ1-1; a possible D gene is TRBD1 (5 bases). Germline V gene sequence: CDR1 LNHNV, CDR2 YYDKDF (reference sequence). V lost 1 base and J lost 4, with 16 bases in between. The CDR3 is made up of 16 amino acids. The CDR3, as DNA: TGTGCCACCAGCAGAGTTCTCCAGGTTGGGGGCACTGAAGCTTTCTTT. Amino acid sequence: CATSRVLQVGGTEAFF.

The chain uses TRBV27 and TRBJ2-1; weak D call: TRBD2 (6 bases). Trimming left V 8 bases short and J 5 bases short, with 16 bases between. This CDR3 spans 14 amino acids. From germline, CDR1 is MNHEY and CDR2 SMNVEV (reference sequence). CDR3 protein: CASSTGEFHNEQFF. The CDR3 region has the DNA TGTGCCAGCTCTACGGGAGAGTTTCACAATGAGCAGTTCTTC.

The rearrangement links TRBV7-6 to TRBJ2-5; D gene uncertain. There are 16 residues in the CDR3. Looked up from germline, CDR1 is SGHVS and CDR2 is FNYEAQ. Trimming cost V 1 base and J 3 bases, with 15 bases left between them. CDR3 nucleotide sequence: TGTGCCAGCAGCTTAGTCTGGAAACGCCGCGAAGAGACCCAGTACTTC. Translating it yields CASSLVWKRREETQYF.

In this sample, this clone turned up once. V is TRBV7-9 and J is TRBJ1-1; a possible D gene is TRBD1 (5 bases). V was trimmed by 6 bases and J by 1 base, leaving 12 bases between them. The CDR3 covers 14 residues. The germline V gene has CDR1 SEHNR and CDR2 FQNEAQ (reference sequence). CDR3 amino acids: CASRGGVRNTEAFF. The CDR3 DNA reads as TGTGCCAGCAGGGGAGGGGTCCGGAACACTGAAGCTTTCTTT.

The chain recombines TRBV27 with TRBJ1-2; TRBD1 matches 9 bases. This CDR3 region has 14 residues. The V and J ends lost 6 bases and 0 bases, in that order; junction bases with no gene match: 2. Germline V CDR1 and CDR2: MNHEY, SMNVEV (reference sequence). The CDR3 region is CASRGQGSNYGYTF. The CDR3 nucleotides are TGTGCCAGCAGGGGACAGGGATCTAACTATGGCTACACCTTC.

The table lists this clone with a few counts. This chain connects TRBV12-5 to TRBJ2-7; weak D call: TRBD2 (6 bases). Germline CDR1 and CDR2: LGHNT and FRNRAP. There are 15 residues in the CDR3. V was shortened by 2 bases and J by 5 bases, with 16 bases between the two germline ends. For the CDR3, the DNA is TGTGCTAGTGGTTTGATCCTAGTCGGAGGGGACGAGCAGTACTTC. As protein: CASGLILVGGDEQYF. Together with reference TRBV12-5 and TRBJ2-7, the CDR3 gives the full variable domain: DARVTQTPRHKVTEMGQEVTMRCQPILGHNTVFWYRQTMMQGLELLAYFRNRAPLDDSGMPKDRFSAEMPDATLATLKIQPSEPRDSAVYFCASGLILVGGDEQYFGPGTRLTVT.

This clone showed up just a few times. The chain combines TRBV7-9 with TRBJ2-2, with 12 bases that match TRBD2. CDR3 size: 16 residues. CDR1 is SEHNR and CDR2 is FQNEAQ in the germline V gene (reference sequence). V lost 6 bases, J lost 5 bases, and 7 bases stayed unmatched. The CDR3 loop reads CASSSLAGGGTGELFF. The CDR3 DNA is TGTGCCAGCAGTTCACTAGCGGGGGGAGGTACCGGGGAGCTGTTTTTT.

The rearrangement links TRBV11-1 to TRBJ2-3; D perhaps matches TRBD2 (6 bases). The V and J ends lost 5 bases and 6 bases respectively, with 6 bases between them. CDR1 is SGHAT and CDR2 is FQDESV in the germline V gene (reference sequence). CDR3 size: 11 residues. This CDR3 is CASSGGDTQYF. The DNA for the CDR3 is TGTGCCAGCAGCGGGGGGGATACGCAGTATTTT.

This chain joins TRBV2 and TRBJ2-4, with 8 bases fitting TRBD2. Germline V gene data show CDR1 as SNHLY and CDR2 as FYNNEI. The ends lost 7 bases at V and 1 base at J; junction bases unmatched: 6. This CDR3 spans 15 amino acids. The CDR3 DNA is TGTGCCAGCAAGGCTAGCGGGTACGCCAAAAACATTCAGTACTTC. Translating it yields CASKASGYAKNIQYF. Looking up the rest from reference TRBV2 and TRBJ2-4 gives the full variable domain: EPEVTQTPSHQVTQMGQEVILRCVPISNHLYFYWYRQILGQKVEFLVSFYNNEISEKSEIFDDQFSVERPDGSNFTLKIRSTKLEDSAMYFCASKASGYAKNIQYFGAGTRLSVL.

The chain has TRBV5-1 and TRBJ1-1; tentative D call: TRBD1 (6 bases). The V end lost 4 bases, the J end lost 3 bases, and 13 bases lay between the germline ends. Germline V gene data show CDR1 as SGHRS and CDR2 as YFSETQ. The CDR3 covers 14 residues. In DNA, the CDR3 is TGCGCCAGCAGCAGGGAGGCAGGGGACACTGAAGCTTTCTTT. Its protein product is CASSREAGDTEAFF.

V is TRBV4-1 and J is TRBJ2-7, with TRBD2 identical over 9 bases. V trimming: 1 base; J trimming: 2 bases; junction bases outside the gene matches: 6. The CDR3 extends over 16 amino acids. Per germline, CDR1 MGHRA and CDR2 YSYEKL. The CDR3 bases are TGCGCCAGCAGCCAAGGTTCGGTAGCGGGAGCCTACGAGCAGTACTTC. Translated, it gives CASSQGSVAGAYEQYF.

This chain joins TRBV27 and TRBJ2-7; possible D gene TRBD1, 7 bases. Trimming took 3 bases from V and 2 from J, leaving 17 bases between them. The germline CDR1 and CDR2 sequences are MNHEY and SMNVEV (reference sequence). The CDR3 runs 16 residues. CDR3 DNA sequence: TGTGCCAGCAGTTTGACGAGACAGGGAGGAACCTACGAGCAGTACTTC. Translating gives CASSLTRQGGTYEQYF.

In its sample, this clone was seen once. This chain links TRBV5-4 with TRBJ2-3, with D uncertain. CDR1 and CDR2 (germline): SGHNT, YYREEE (reference sequence). This CDR3 has 14 residues. V was trimmed by 3 bases and J by 3 bases, leaving 11 bases between them. This chain's CDR3 is CASSSPGVTDTQYF. In DNA form, the CDR3 reads TGTGCCAGCAGCTCCCCGGGCGTTACAGATACGCAGTATTTT. Full variable domain (remainder filled in from reference TRBV5-4 and TRBJ2-3): ETGVTQSPTHLIKTRGQQVTLRCSSQSGHNTVSWYQQALGQGPQFIFQYYREEENGRGNFPPRFSGLQFPNYSSELNVNALELDDSALYLCASSSPGVTDTQYFGPGTRLTVL.

The chain uses TRBV9 and TRBJ2-3; no clear D. Germline loops: CDR1 SGDLS, CDR2 YYNGEE. The CDR3 covers 11 residues. The V end was cut by 4 bases, the J end by 3 bases, with 3 bases between. The CDR3 DNA reads TGTGCCAGCAGCCTGACAGATACGCAGTATTTT. Its translation is CASSLTDTQYF.

J is TRBJ2-3 and V is TRBV7-9, with 9 bases that match TRBD2. Germline loops: CDR1 SEHNR, CDR2 FQNEAQ (reference sequence). The CDR3 contains 15 residues. The ends lost 3 bases at V and 4 bases at J; junction bases unmatched: 5. The CDR3 DNA reads TGTGCCAGCAGCTTCGGCGGGGGGGCCTCAGATACGCAGTATTTT. Its protein is CASSFGGGASDTQYF.

The chain has TRBV4-2 and TRBJ1-6; no definite D call. V was shortened by 1 base and J by 7 bases, with 8 bases between the two germline ends. This CDR3 comprises 14 residues. The germline V gene encodes CDR1 LGHNA and CDR2 YNFKEQ. The CDR3 spells CASSQGAENSPLHF. The CDR3 bases are TGTGCCAGCAGCCAAGGTGCTGAGAATTCACCCCTCCACTTT.

The chain joins TRBV13 to TRBJ1-1; 9 bases are a match to TRBD1. V shed 5 bases, J shed 6 bases, and the junction held 10 bases outside the gene matches. There are 15 residues in the CDR3. In germline, CDR1 is PRHDT, CDR2 FYEKMQ (reference sequence). CDR3 sequence reads: CASSPTGGASAEAFF. CDR3 nucleotide sequence: TGTGCCAGCAGCCCAACAGGGGGCGCGTCGGCTGAAGCTTTCTTT. Together with reference TRBV13 and TRBJ1-1, the CDR3 gives the full variable domain: AAGVIQSPRHLIKEKRETATLKCYPIPRHDTVYWYQQGPGQDPQFLISFYEKMQSDKGSIPDRFSAQQFSDYHSELNMSSLELGDSALYFCASSPTGGASAEAFFGQGTRLTVV.

This clone came up once. This sequence joins TRBV18 and TRBJ2-2; D possibly uses TRBD1 or TRBD2 (5 bases each). The V and J ends lost 3 bases and 2 bases respectively, with 13 bases between them. CDR1 is KGHSH, CDR2 LQKENI, per germline. CDR3 length: 16 residues. This CDR3 reads CASSPFPGPNTGELFF. CDR3 coding DNA: TGTGCCAGCTCACCGTTCCCGGGACCCAACACCGGGGAGCTGTTTTTT.